The present T cell receptor (beta chain) was sequenced within a study of blood T cell repertoires in COVID-19 (TCRdb year 2020). In the study overall: The collaborator samples originated in the United States, Italy and Spain and spanned the acute and convalescent phases of COVID-19. The material from the prospective study consisted of cDNA or gDNA derived from T cells, B-cell-depleted T cells, or PBMCs. The samples were drawn from the first 160 participants of the ongoing ImmuneRACE study and from 1,200 or so subjects provided by 6 global collaborators. Subjects who had been exposed to COVID-19, were actively infected with it, or had recovered from it provided the deeply sampled blood TCRbeta repertoires that made up the dataset. HLA class I and class II types, where available, came from metadata supplied by the sample provider rather than from assay-based typing. The sample metadata nearly always contained a de-identified subject ID, COVID-19 status, age in years and sex. A freely available public database, intended as a resource for researchers studying the immune response to SARS-CoV-2, is where the repertoires were released.

Germline trimming: 1 base from V, 2 bases from J; junction bases outside gene matches: 6. The germline V gene sets CDR1 to SGHVS and CDR2 to FQNEAQ. The CDR3 sequence holds 17 residues, the cysteine and phenylalanine included. Only the CDR3 DNA is retained, 51 bases long and in frame from the first base. On this clone: Its antigen remains unidentified. One base away there is no much larger clone; base qualities are not given.

The immunoSEQ Assay, a bias-controlled multiplex PCR, was used to amplify TCRbeta CDR3 regions from genomic DNA. From the authors' description of their analysis: Within the assay, amplification of reference gene primers was used to estimate how many nucleated cells each sample contained. To quantify the absolute abundance of each unique TCRbeta CDR3 rearrangement, sequence reads were collapsed and filtered. For each sample, productive Simpson clonality was calculated as the square root of Simpson's diversity index over productive rearrangements. TCRdb stores this immuneACCESS table with in-frame sequences only. Part of the clones is absent; in the studies checked, under half of the shortfall reflects unresolved V genes, and no reason is known for the rest. D and trimming were read from the DNA, whereas the V and J calls and clone size are those reported in that table. In all, the sample holds about 110,000 clones, and about four fifths of those were seen once. The ten most abundant clones make up about 4% of the sample.

Whole blood was collected in K2EDTA tubes by collaborating institutions according to the institutions' own protocols. For TCRbeta analysis, collaborators shipped samples as frozen whole blood, isolated PBMCs, or DNA extracted from either of those sample types. Paper-wide results and their limitations: Clinical and demographic metadata were provided uncurated, with the amount varying by source and participant.

The origin of this receptor is a woman aged 65 to 85 with acute or convalescent COVID-19. What was sequenced was peripheral blood. The chain couples TRBV7-8 to TRBJ2-2; TRBD2 aligns with 8 central bases. The bases read TGTGCCAGCAGCTTAGGTCCACTAGCGGTTAACACCGGGGAGCTGTTTTTT. It specifies CASSLGPLAVNTGELFF.